The rows below give T cell receptor beta chains drawn from one sample of a study of blood T cell repertoires in COVID-19. TCRdb's copy holds only in-frame clones and misses some; the assay was immunoSEQ multiplex PCR. The table records 350,000 to 550,000 clones, roughly 89% of them present only once. The specimen sequenced was peripheral blood. All receptors come from a woman in her thirties with acute or convalescent COVID-19. Both conserved end residues are part of each CDR3. The D gene is left open where the match is weak. Clone size is stated in some rows and not others, as once, few, many or a class when expanded.

D,J,V,size,CDR3,DNA
NA,TRBJ2-7,TRBV3-1/TRBV3-2,NA,CASSQDIGGNEQYF,TGTGCCAGCAGCCAAGATATAGGAGGGAACGAGCAGTACTTC
NA,TRBJ1-1,TRBV5-4,NA,CASSLTERSTEAFF,TGTGCCAGCAGCTTAACTGAGAGGAGCACTGAAGCTTTCTTT
NA,TRBJ2-4,TRBV5-5,NA,CASRDSFLAKNIQYF,TGTGCCAGCAGAGACAGTTTTCTAGCCAAAAACATTCAGTACTTC
TRBD2,TRBJ2-5,TRBV30,NA,CASSSALAGAVWYQETQYF,TGTGCCTCTTCATCGGCGCTAGCGGGGGCCGTTTGGTACCAAGAGACCCAGTACTTC
TRBD1,TRBJ1-4,TRBV19,NA,CASSIRQGANEKLFF,TGTGCCAGTAGCATTCGACAGGGGGCTAATGAAAAACTGTTTTTT
TRBD2,TRBJ2-1,TRBV9,once,CASSPRTSGGPFNEQFF,TGTGCCAGCAGCCCTCGGACTAGCGGGGGGCCCTTTAATGAGCAGTTCTTC
TRBD1,TRBJ2-1,TRBV10-1,once,CASSELSGTEYNEQFF,TGCGCCAGCAGTGAGCTATCCGGGACAGAGTACAATGAGCAGTTCTTC
TRBD1,TRBJ2-7,TRBV2,NA,CASSPRQGAGYEQYF,TGTGCCAGCAGCCCAAGACAGGGGGCGGGCTACGAGCAGTACTTC
TRBD2,TRBJ2-1,TRBV4-1,NA,CASSLWGGSTYNEQFF,TGCGCCAGCAGCCTTTGGGGAGGGTCCACCTACAATGAGCAGTTCTTC
NA,TRBJ2-1,TRBV7-3,NA,CASSLKGIGEYNEQFF,TGTGCCAGCAGCTTAAAGGGTATCGGGGAGTACAATGAGCAGTTCTTC
NA,TRBJ1-2,TRBV5-6,once,CASTNRAGVYGYTF,TGTGCCAGCACCAATAGGGCCGGGGTCTATGGCTACACCTTC
NA,TRBJ1-2,TRBV28,NA,CASRSKGQPLRGYTF,TGTGCCAGCAGATCAAAAGGACAGCCTTTAAGGGGCTACACCTTC
NA,TRBJ1-2,TRBV28,NA,CASSTPYGYTF,TGTGCCAGCAGTACTCCCTATGGCTACACCTTC
NA,TRBJ2-3,TRBV7-2,NA,CASSLVRRTDTQYF,TGTGCCAGCAGCTTAGTGCGGCGCACAGATACGCAGTATTTT
NA,TRBJ1-5,TRBV6-5,NA,CASSYQAHQPQHF,TGTGCCAGCAGTTACCAGGCGCATCAGCCCCAGCATTTT